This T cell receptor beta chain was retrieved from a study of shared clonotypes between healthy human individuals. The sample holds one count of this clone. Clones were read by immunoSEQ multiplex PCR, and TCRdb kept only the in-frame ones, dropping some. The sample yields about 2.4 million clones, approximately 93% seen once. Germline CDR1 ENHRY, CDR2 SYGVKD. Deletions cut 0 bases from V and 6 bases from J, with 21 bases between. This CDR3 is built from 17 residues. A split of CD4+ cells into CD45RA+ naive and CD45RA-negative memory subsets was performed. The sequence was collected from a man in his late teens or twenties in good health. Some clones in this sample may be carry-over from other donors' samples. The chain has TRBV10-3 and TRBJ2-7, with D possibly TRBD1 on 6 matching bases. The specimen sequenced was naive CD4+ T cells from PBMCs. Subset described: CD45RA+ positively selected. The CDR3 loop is CAISESIVTGRVGEQYF. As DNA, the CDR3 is TGTGCCATCAGTGAGTCGATCGTGACAGGAAGGGTTGGCGAGCAGTACTTC.